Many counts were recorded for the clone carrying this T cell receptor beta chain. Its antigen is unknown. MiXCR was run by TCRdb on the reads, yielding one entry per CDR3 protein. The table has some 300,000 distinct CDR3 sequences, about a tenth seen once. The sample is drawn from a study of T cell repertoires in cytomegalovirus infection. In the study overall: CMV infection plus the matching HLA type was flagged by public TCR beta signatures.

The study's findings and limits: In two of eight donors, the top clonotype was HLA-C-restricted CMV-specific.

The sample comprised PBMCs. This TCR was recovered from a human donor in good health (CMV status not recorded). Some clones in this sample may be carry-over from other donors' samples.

The CDR3 bases are TGTGCCAGCAGCCCAACAACGGGGTCCACAGATACGCAGTATTTT. It specifies CASSPTTGSTDTQYF. V usage is TRBV7-3 and J usage is TRBJ2-3, with D possibly being TRBD2 (5 bases). CDR3 length equals 15 residues. Trimming cost V 5 bases and J 2 bases, with 14 bases left between them. Germline V lookup: CDR1 SGHTA, CDR2 FQGTGA.